This T cell receptor beta chain was captured by sequencing in a study of naive and memory T cell subsets. The library had UMIs added by 3' ligation of an oligonucleotide to TCR cDNA. The SP2 primer and nested alpha and beta constant region primers amplified ligated cDNA in four rounds. For blood and skin samples, reverse transcription used TCR alpha and beta constant primers. TCRdb redid the calling of the 5' RACE reads with MiXCR, one entry per CDR3 protein. The sample contains about 62,000 distinct CDR3 sequences, more than 6.5% of which appear only once. This clonotype was counted ten times or more. The sequence derives from a female donor in good health.

CDR3 sequence reads: CASSEVTGTSAPQHF. For the CDR3, the DNA is TGTGCCAGCAGTGAAGTGACTGGGACCTCGGCGCCCCAGCATTTT. The J gene is TRBJ1-5, the V gene TRBV2; TRBD1 is a possible D gene (5 bases). The germline gives CDR1 SNHLY, CDR2 FYNNEI. Trimming cost V 1 base and J 9 bases, with 16 bases left between them. This CDR3 contains 15 residues.